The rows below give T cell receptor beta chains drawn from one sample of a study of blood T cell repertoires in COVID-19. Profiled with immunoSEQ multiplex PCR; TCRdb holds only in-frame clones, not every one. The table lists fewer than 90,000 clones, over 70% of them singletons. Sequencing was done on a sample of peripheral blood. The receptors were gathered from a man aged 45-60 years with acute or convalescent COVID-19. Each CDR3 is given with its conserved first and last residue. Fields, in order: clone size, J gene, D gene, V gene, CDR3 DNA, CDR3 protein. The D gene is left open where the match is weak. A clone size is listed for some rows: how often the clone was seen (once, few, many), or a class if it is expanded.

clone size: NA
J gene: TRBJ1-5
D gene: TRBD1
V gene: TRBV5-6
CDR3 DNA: TGTGCCAGCAGCTTTATGACAGGGCAAAATCAGCCCCAGCATTTT
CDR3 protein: CASSFMTGQNQPQHF

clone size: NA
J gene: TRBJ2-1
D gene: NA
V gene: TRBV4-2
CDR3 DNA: TGTGCCAGCAGCCTTAGACCGGGTAGCGGTGGGGATGAGCAGTTCTTC
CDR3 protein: CASSLRPGSGGDEQFF

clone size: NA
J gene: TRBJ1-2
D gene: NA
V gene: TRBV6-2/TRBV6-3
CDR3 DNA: TGTGCCAGCAGTTACTCAGCAGGCAACTATGGCTACACCTTC
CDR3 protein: CASSYSAGNYGYTF

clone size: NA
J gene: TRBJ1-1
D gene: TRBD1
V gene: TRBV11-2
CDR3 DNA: TGTGCCAGCAGCCCAACCAGGACAGGACCGAACACTGAAGCTTTCTTT
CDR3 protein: CASSPTRTGPNTEAFF

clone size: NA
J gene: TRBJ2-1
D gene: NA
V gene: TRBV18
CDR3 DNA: TGTGCCAGCTCAGCGACAGACTACAATGAGCAGTTCTTC
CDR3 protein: CASSATDYNEQFF

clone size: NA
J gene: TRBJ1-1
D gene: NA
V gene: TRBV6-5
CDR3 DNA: TGTGCCAGCAGTTACAAGGGCAGGGGGAACACTGAAGCTTTCTTT
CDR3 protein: CASSYKGRGNTEAFF

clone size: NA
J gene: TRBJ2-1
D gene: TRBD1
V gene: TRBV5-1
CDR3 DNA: TGCGCCAGCAGCTTGTCCCAGGGGGCCTACAATGAGCAGTTCTTC
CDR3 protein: CASSLSQGAYNEQFF

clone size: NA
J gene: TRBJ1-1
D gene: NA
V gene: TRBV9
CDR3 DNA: TGTGCCAGCAGCGTAGGCACAGAAGTCGATGAAGCTTTCTTT
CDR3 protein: CASSVGTEVDEAFF

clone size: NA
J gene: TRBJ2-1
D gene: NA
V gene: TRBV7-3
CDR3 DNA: TGTGCCAGCAGCTTAACCGCCAGTTCGAATGAGCAGTTCTTC
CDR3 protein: CASSLTASSNEQFF

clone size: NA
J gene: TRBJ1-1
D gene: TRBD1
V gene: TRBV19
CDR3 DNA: TGTGCCAGTAGGCCGGGACAGGGAAACACTGAAGCTTTCTTT
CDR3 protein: CASRPGQGNTEAFF

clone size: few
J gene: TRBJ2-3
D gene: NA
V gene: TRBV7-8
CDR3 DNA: TGTGCCAGCAGCTTAGTCTACTCTAGCACAGATACGCAGTATTTT
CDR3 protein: CASSLVYSSTDTQYF

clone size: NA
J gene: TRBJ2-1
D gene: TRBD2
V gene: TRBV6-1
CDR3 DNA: TGTGCCAGCAGTGAAGAGAAACCGGGACTAGCGGGAGTCCACAATGAGCAGTTCTTC
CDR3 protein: CASSEEKPGLAGVHNEQFF

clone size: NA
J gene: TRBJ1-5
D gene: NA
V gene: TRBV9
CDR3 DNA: TGTGCCAGCAGCGTAGGGGCAGGGAAAGGAGAGCCCCAGCATTTT
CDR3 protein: CASSVGAGKGEPQHF

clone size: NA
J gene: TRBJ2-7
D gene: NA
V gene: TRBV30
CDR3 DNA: TGTGCCTGGAGTGTGAGCTACGAGCAGTACTTC
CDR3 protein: CAWSVSYEQYF

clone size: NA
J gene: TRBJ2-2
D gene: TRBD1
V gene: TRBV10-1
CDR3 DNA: TGCGCCAGCAGTGAGGGGGGACAGGGGGCGAACACCGGGGAGCTGTTTTTT
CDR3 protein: CASSEGGQGANTGELFF

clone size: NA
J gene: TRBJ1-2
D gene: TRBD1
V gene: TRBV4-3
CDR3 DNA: TGCGCCAGCAGTAAGACAGGGGGCTATGGCTACACCTTC
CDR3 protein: CASSKTGGYGYTF

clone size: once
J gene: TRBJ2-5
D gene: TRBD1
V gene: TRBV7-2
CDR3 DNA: TGTGCCAGCAGCAAAACAGGGGGAGCCAGGTACTTC
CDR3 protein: CASSKTGGARYF

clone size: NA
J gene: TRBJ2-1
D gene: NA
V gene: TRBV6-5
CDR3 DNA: TGTGCCAGCAGTTACTCCCTGGGGGCTGAGCAGTTCTTC
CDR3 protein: CASSYSLGAEQFF

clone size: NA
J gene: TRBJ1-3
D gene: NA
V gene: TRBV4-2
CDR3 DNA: TGTGCCACGTCCCGGACAGACCTTGACTCTGGAAACACCATATATTTT
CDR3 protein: CATSRTDLDSGNTIYF

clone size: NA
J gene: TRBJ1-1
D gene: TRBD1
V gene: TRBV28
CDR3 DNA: TGTGCCAGCACCCCGACCGGACAGGGGTTCACTGAAGCTTTCTTT
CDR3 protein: CASTPTGQGFTEAFF

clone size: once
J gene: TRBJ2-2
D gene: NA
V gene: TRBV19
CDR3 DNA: TGTGCCAGCCGTGTCGGGGCCGGGGAGCTGTTTTTT
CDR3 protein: CASRVGAGELFF

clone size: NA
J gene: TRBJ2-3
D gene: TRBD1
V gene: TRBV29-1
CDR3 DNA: TGCAGCGTTGATCGCCCACAGGGGACAGATACGCAGTATTTT
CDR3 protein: CSVDRPQGTDTQYF

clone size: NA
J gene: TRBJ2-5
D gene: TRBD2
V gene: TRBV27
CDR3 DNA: TGTGCCAGCAGTCCACGACTAGCGGGGGTAGGCCAGTACTTC
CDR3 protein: CASSPRLAGVGQYF

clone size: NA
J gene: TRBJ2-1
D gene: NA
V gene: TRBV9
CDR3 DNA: TGTGCCAGCAGCCCCAGGGGCTCCTACAATGAGCAGTTCTTC
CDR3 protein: CASSPRGSYNEQFF

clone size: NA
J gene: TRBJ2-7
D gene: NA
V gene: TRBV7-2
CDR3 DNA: TGTGCCAGCAGCTATGACAGATCCTACGAGCAGTACTTC
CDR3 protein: CASSYDRSYEQYF

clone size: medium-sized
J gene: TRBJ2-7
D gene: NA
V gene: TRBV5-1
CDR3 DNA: TGCGCCAGCAGCTCTGCAGGCAGGCAGTACTTC
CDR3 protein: CASSSAGRQYF

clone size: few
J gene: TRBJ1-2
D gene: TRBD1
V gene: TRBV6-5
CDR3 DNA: TGTGCCAGCAGTTCCCTAACCTACAGGGGTAACTATGGCTACACCTTC
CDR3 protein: CASSSLTYRGNYGYTF

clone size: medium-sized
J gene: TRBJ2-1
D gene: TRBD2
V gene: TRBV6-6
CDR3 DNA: TGTGCCAGCAGTTACAGAGCGGGAGTGGGGAATGAGCAGTTCTTC
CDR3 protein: CASSYRAGVGNEQFF

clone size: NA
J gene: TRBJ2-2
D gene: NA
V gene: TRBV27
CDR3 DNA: TGTGCCAGCAGTTTCCAAGTGTGGGACATCCCGAACACCGGGGAGCTGTTTTTT
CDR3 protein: CASSFQVWDIPNTGELFF

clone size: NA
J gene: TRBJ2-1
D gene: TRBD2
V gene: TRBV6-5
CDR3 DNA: TGTGCCAGTTGGCTAGCGGGATACGACAATGAGCAGTTCTTC
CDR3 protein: CASWLAGYDNEQFF

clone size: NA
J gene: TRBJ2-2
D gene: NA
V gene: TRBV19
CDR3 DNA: TGTGCCAGTAGTATTCGGGGTTCCTTTACCGGGGAGCTGTTTTTT
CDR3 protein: CASSIRGSFTGELFF

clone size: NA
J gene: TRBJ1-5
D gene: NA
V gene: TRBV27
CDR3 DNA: TGTGCCAGCAGTTTCGACAGAAATCAGCCCCAGCATTTT
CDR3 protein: CASSFDRNQPQHF

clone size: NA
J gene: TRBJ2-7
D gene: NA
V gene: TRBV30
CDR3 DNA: TGTGCCTGGAATCGGGACACCTCCTACGAGCAGTACTTC
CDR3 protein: CAWNRDTSYEQYF

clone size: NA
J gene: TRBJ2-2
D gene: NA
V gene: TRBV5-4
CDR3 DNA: TGTGCCTTCAGGGGTCAGGCGCGCACCGGGGAGCTGTTTTTT
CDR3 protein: CAFRGQARTGELFF

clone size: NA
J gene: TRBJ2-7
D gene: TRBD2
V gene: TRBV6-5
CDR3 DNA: TGTGCCAGCAGCCCCGGACTAGCTTCCTACGAGCAGTACTTC
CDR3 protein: CASSPGLASYEQYF

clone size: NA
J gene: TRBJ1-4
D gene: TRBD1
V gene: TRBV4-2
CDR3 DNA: TGTGCCAGCAGCCAAGAGCGGGGACAGGGGAATGAAAAACTGTTTTTT
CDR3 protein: CASSQERGQGNEKLFF

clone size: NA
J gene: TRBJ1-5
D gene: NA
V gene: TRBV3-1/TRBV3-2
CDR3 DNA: TGTGCCAGCAGCCAAGGGACAGCCAAATCTTTGCATTTT
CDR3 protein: CASSQGTAKSLHF

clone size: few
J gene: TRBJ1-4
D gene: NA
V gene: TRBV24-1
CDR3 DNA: TGTGCCACCAGTGCTTCAGCTAATGAAAAACTGTTTTTT
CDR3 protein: CATSASANEKLFF

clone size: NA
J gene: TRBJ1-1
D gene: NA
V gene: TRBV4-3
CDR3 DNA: TGCGCCAGCAGCCAAGATCGGGGGGGGAACACTGAAGCTTTCTTT
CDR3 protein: CASSQDRGGNTEAFF

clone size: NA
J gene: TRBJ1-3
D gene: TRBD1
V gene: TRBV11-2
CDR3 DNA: TGTGCCAGCAGCTTACTTCAGACAGGGGGGGGCTCTGGAAACACCATATATTTT
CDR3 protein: CASSLLQTGGGSGNTIYF

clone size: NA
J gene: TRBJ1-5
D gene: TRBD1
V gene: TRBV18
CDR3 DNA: TGTGCCAGCTCACCCCAGGGACAGAGCAATCAGCCCCAGCATTTT
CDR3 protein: CASSPQGQSNQPQHF

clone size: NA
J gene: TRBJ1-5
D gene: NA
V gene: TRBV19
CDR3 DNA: TGTGCCAGTAGTATCTCTACGGCCATACTACGGAGTGGCAATCAGCCCCAGCATTTT
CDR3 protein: CASSISTAILRSGNQPQHF

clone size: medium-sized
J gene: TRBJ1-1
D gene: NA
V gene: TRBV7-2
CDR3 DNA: TGTGCCAGCAGCTTCAGTCTTGAAGCTTTCTTT
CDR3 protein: CASSFSLEAFF

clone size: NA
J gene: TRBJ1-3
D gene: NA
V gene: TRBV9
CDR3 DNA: TGTGCCAGCAGCGTGGGTGCGACTCCTGAGAGCTCTGGAAACACCATATATTTT
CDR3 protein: CASSVGATPESSGNTIYF

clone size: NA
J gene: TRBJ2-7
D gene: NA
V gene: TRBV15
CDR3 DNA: TGTGCCACCAGCAGACTAGACCGGGACGAGCAGTACTTC
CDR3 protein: CATSRLDRDEQYF

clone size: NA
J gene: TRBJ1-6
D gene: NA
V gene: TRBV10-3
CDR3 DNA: TGTGCCATCAGTGAGTCGTCGGTGGAGGGATTAAGCTCCTATAATTCACCCCTCCACTTT
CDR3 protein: CAISESSVEGLSSYNSPLHF

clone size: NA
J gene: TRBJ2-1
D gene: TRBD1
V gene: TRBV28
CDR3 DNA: TGTGCCAGCAGTTTATTTAGCCGGGACAGGAGGACCAATGAGCAGTTCTTC
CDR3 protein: CASSLFSRDRRTNEQFF

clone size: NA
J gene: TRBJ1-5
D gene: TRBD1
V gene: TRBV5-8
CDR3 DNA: TGTGCCAGCAGCGGAGGGACAGGGTTATATCAGCCCCAGCATTTT
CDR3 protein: CASSGGTGLYQPQHF

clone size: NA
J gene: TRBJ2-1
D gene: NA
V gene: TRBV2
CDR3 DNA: TGTGCCAGCCGGAGGCTCCAGTCCTCCCGAAGGGACAATGAGCAGTTCTTC
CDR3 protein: CASRRLQSSRRDNEQFF

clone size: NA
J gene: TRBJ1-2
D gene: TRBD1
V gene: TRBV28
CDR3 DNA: TGTGCCAGCAGTTCCTGGGACAGCCAACCCTATGGCTACACCTTC
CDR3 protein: CASSSWDSQPYGYTF

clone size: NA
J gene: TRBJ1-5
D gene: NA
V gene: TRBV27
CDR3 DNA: TGTGCCAGCAGTTCCAGGGCGCAGCAGCCCCAGCATTTT
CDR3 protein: CASSSRAQQPQHF

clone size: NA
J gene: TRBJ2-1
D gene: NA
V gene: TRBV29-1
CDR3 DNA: TGCAGCGTTACGACCAGGTTGAATGAGCAGTTCTTC
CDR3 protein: CSVTTRLNEQFF

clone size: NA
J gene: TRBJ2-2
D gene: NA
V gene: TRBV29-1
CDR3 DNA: TGCAGCGTTAAGTGGCACCAGTCAAGTCAAAACGGGGAGCTGTTTTTT
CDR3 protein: CSVKWHQSSQNGELFF

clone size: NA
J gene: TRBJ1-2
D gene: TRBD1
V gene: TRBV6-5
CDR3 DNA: TGTGCCAGCAGCCGGGACAGGGTTGCCGGCTACACCTTC
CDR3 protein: CASSRDRVAGYTF